This TCR beta chain was sequenced for a study of cytotoxic CD8 clonotypes in ibrutinib-treated CLL. Turning to the study itself: Treatment had run for a median roughly 13 months, range 6 to 36, when response samples were taken. Whole-study findings and limits: Stable or contracted on treatment, public clonotypes were also uncommon.

Repertoires were generated with immunoSEQ multiplex PCR, while TCRdb's copy carries only in-frame clones and drops some. The sample yields tens of thousands of clones, roughly 69% seen once. Genomic DNA in an amount of around 2.2 micrograms was extracted from cryopreserved PBMCs and used for the preparation of TCR beta libraries. CDR1 is SGHKS and CDR2 is YYEKEE in the germline V gene (reference sequence). Trimming cost V 0 bases and J 3 bases; bases outside gene matches: 2. The length of the CDR3 is 14 residues. In the case of this clone: Its antigen is unknown.

The receptor's source is a human donor with chronic lymphocytic leukemia. The sequencing here drew on PBMCs, taken after 12 months of ibrutinib treatment. The chain carries TRBV5-5 and TRBJ1-2, with 7 positions matching TRBD1. The CDR3 DNA is TGTGCCAGCAGCTTGGTTCAGGGGGACTATGGCTACACCTTC. Amino acid sequence: CASSLVQGDYGYTF. Combining the CDR3 with reference TRBV5-5 and TRBJ1-2 gives the whole variable domain DAGVTQSPTHLIKTRGQQVTLRCSPISGHKSVSWYQQVLGQGPQFIFQYYEKEERGRGNFPDRFSARQFPNYSSELNVNALLLGDSALYLCASSLVQGDYGYTFGSGTRLTVV.